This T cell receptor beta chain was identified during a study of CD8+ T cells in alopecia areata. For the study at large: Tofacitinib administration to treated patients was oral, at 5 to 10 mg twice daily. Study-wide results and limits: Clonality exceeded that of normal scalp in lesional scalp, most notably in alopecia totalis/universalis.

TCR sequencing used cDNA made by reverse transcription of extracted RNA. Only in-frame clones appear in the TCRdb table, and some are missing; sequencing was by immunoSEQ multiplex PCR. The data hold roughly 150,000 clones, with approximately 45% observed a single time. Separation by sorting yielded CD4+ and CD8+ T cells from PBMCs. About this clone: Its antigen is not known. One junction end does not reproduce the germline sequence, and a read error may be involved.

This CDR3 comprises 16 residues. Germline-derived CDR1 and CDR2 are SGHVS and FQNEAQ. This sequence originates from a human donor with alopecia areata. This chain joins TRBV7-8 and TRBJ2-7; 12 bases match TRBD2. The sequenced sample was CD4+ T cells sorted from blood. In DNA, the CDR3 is TGTGCCAGCAGCCAGACTCGGACTAGCGGGACCACCGATCGGGACTTC. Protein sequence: CASSQTRTSGTTDRDF.